These 20 T cell receptor beta chains share one sample of origin, sequenced in a study of cytomegalovirus exposure and HLA in healthy donors. PCR used 60 Vbeta primers and 13 Jbeta primers. Only in-frame clones appear in the TCRdb table, and some are missing; sequencing was by immunoSEQ multiplex PCR. This repertoire shows tens of thousands of clones, around 78% found once; its top ten account for around 4.3%. Specimen: PBMCs. The receptors were gathered from a woman aged 40 to 55 in good health and CMV-seropositive.

This chain uses TRBV18 with TRBJ1-5; D is possibly TRBD1 (5 bases). V was clipped by 6 bases and J by 2 bases, with 14 bases between them. This CDR3 comprises 15 residues. CDR1 and CDR2 from the germline V gene are KGHSH and LQKENI. The CDR3 spells CASSFDTGGNQPQHF. Written as DNA, the CDR3 is TGTGCCAGCTCCTTCGACACGGGGGGCAATCAGCCCCAGCATTTT.

The chain combines TRBV15 with TRBJ2-5; D ambiguous. V dropped 0 bases and J dropped 1 base, with 9 bases sitting between them. The CDR3 length is 15 residues. Germline-derived CDR1 and CDR2 are LNHNV and YYDKDF (reference sequence). As DNA, the CDR3 is TGTGCCACCAGCAGAGATAGGAGCACCCAAGAGACCCAGTACTTC. Its translation: CATSRDRSTQETQYF.

V and J are TRBV7-3 and TRBJ2-3; 7 bases align to TRBD2. V shed 6 bases, J shed 2 bases, and the junction held 2 bases outside the gene matches. Germline CDR1 is SGHTA and CDR2 is FQGTGA. CDR3 size: 13 residues. CDR3: CASRSGNTDTQYF. The CDR3 DNA reads as TGTGCCAGCAGAAGCGGGAACACAGATACGCAGTATTTT.

The V gene is TRBV10-3, the J gene TRBJ1-1; D gene uncertain. CDR1 and CDR2 from the germline V gene are ENHRY and SYGVKD. The CDR3 extends over 13 amino acids. The V and J ends lost 6 bases and 2 bases respectively, with 10 bases between them. This CDR3 reads CAIRGQVNTEAFF. Written as DNA, the CDR3 is TGTGCCATCAGGGGTCAGGTTAACACTGAAGCTTTCTTT.

The V and J genes are TRBV7-6 and TRBJ2-3, with D tentatively TRBD1 (5 bases). The V gene lost 5 bases and the J gene lost 2 bases, with 11 bases spanning the gap. CDR3 length equals 14 residues. Per germline, CDR1 SGHVS and CDR2 FNYEAQ. The DNA for the CDR3 is TGTGCCAGCAGCCCTCAGGGTTCCACAGATACGCAGTATTTT. It codes for CASSPQGSTDTQYF.

The chain combines TRBV27 with TRBJ2-7, with a tentative D call TRBD1 (6 bases). The V end was cut by 1 base, the J end by 2 bases, with 18 bases between. This CDR3 has 17 residues. CDR1 is MNHEY and CDR2 is SMNVEV in the germline V gene (reference sequence). The CDR3 protein is CASSLLTGTSGTYEQYF. DNA for the CDR3: TGTGCCAGCAGTTTATTAACCGGGACATCTGGTACCTACGAGCAGTACTTC.

The CDR3: CASRSATGIQYF. Here the CDR3 DNA reads TGTGCAAGTCGCTCAGCGACGGGCATTCAGTACTTC. The J gene is TRBJ2-4, the V gene TRBV12-2; the table names TRBD2, a call not compared with the DNA. TRBV12-2 is a known pseudogene. This CDR3 spans 12 amino acids.

The chain carries TRBV6-5 and TRBJ1-5, with 9 bases lining up with TRBD1. The length of the CDR3 is 16 residues. V was clipped by 4 bases and J by 7 bases; unmatched bases: 11. CDR1 is MNHEY, CDR2 SVGAGI, per germline. CDR3 protein: CASSSTGGPLGQPQHF. The CDR3 DNA reads TGTGCCAGCAGTTCCACAGGGGGCCCCTTGGGGCAGCCCCAGCATTTT.

The gene calls are TRBV18 and TRBJ2-3, with 9 bases lining up with TRBD1. CDR1 and CDR2 (germline): KGHSH, LQKENI. CDR3 length: 15 residues. V was pared by 0 bases and J by 7 bases, with 5 bases of the junction left unmatched. The CDR3 reads CASSPPWDRAYTQYF. The CDR3 coding sequence is TGTGCCAGCTCACCACCCTGGGACAGGGCTTATACGCAGTATTTT.

In this sample, this clone turned up a few times. This chain links TRBV2 with TRBJ1-5; D gene unclear. V was cut by 8 bases and J by 0 bases, with 11 bases left in between. The germline gives CDR1 SNHLY, CDR2 FYNNEI. This CDR3 region has 14 residues. This CDR3 is CASSIQDSNQPQHF. In DNA, the CDR3 is TGTGCCAGCTCTATCCAAGATAGCAATCAGCCCCAGCATTTT.

The rearrangement joins TRBV7-3 to TRBJ2-2; TRBD2 aligns across 10 bases. Germline loops: CDR1 SGHTA, CDR2 FQGTGA. Trimming cost V 3 bases and J 6 bases; bases outside gene matches: 16. The CDR3 extends over 19 amino acids. CDR3 sequence (DNA): TGTGCCAGCAGCTTGGCGAGGGCTAGCGGGAGTCTTAATCCCGGGGAGCTGTTTTTT. Its translation is CASSLARASGSLNPGELFF.

V gene TRBV7-9 combines with J gene TRBJ2-3; D is unclear. Germline values: CDR1 SEHNR, CDR2 FQNEAQ (reference sequence). This CDR3 spans 19 amino acids. Deletions cut 5 bases from V and 1 base from J, with 25 bases between. The CDR3 DNA reads TGTGCCAGCAGCCCCCCATCCCCAGGAAGGTGGAAAGGCACAGATACGCAGTATTTT. Protein sequence: CASSPPSPGRWKGTDTQYF.

The sample holds a few counts of this clone. This chain joins TRBV4-1 and TRBJ1-2; 12 bases align to TRBD1. Germline values: CDR1 MGHRA, CDR2 YSYEKL. The CDR3 runs to 16 residues. The junction had 6 bases not matched to a gene; V was cut back by 0 bases and J by 7 bases. In DNA, the CDR3 is TGCGCCAGCAGCCAAGATGAAGGGACAGGGGGCTCTGGCTACACCTTC. Its protein is CASSQDEGTGGSGYTF.

This clone was recorded only once. The chain combines TRBV19 with TRBJ1-3; TRBD1 aligns across 9 bases. Looked up from germline, CDR1 is LNHDA and CDR2 is SQIVND (reference sequence). The CDR3 has 17 amino acids. After removal of 3 bases from V and 2 bases from J, the junction contained 8 bases not matched to a gene. The CDR3 nucleotides read TGTGCCAGTAGTATTCTTGCCGGGACAGGGACTGGAAACACCATATATTTT. It translates to CASSILAGTGTGNTIYF.

The chain carries TRBV18 and TRBJ2-1, with 12 nucleotides matching TRBD2. Per the germline V gene, CDR1 is KGHSH and CDR2 is LQKENI. The trim removed 4 bases at V and 0 bases at J, leaving 7 bases unmatched. The CDR3 covers 18 residues. The CDR3 DNA is TGTGCCAGCTCACTTGGGACTAGCGGGCGCCTCTCCTACAATGAGCAGTTCTTC. Amino acids: CASSLGTSGRLSYNEQFF.

V usage is TRBV7-8 and J usage is TRBJ2-7, with 7 bases aligning to TRBD1. Germline CDR1 SGHVS, CDR2 FQNEAQ. CDR3 length: 12 amino acids. V gave up 7 bases and J gave up 8 bases; unmatched junction bases: 8. The chain's CDR3 is CASTDRVVQQYF. Here the CDR3 DNA reads TGTGCCAGCACTGACAGGGTCGTACAGCAGTACTTC.

Comment on this clone: The same CDR3 can be traced to other DNA sequences in this sample. The chain uses TRBV4-1 and TRBJ2-7, with a tentative D call TRBD1 (6 bases). The germline V gene encodes CDR1 MGHRA and CDR2 YSYEKL. Trimming pared 1 base from V and 3 bases from J, leaving 16 bases between. There are 16 residues in the CDR3. CDR3 amino acids: CASSQAPTGQLYEQYF. The CDR3 DNA reads as TGCGCCAGCAGCCAAGCCCCGACCGGACAGCTCTACGAGCAGTACTTC.

This chain uses TRBV4-3 with TRBJ2-3, with TRBD2 identical over 8 bases. Germline V gives CDR1 LGHNA, CDR2 YSLEER. The length of the CDR3 is 16 residues. V shed 1 base, J shed 5 bases, and the junction held 8 bases outside the gene matches. The CDR3 nucleotides are TGCGCCAGCAGCCAAGGTCCCGCGACTAGCGTAGATACGCAGTATTTT. Translated, it gives CASSQGPATSVDTQYF.

This chain links TRBV9 with TRBJ2-1; 7 bases are a match to TRBD2. The CDR3 sequence is 15 residues long. In germline, CDR1 is SGDLS, CDR2 YYNGEE. With 0 bases clipped from V and 2 bases from J, the junction kept 2 bases outside the gene matches. CDR3 coding DNA: TGTGCCAGCAGCGTAGGGGAGGGTACCTACAATGAGCAGTTCTTC. It encodes CASSVGEGTYNEQFF. Complete variable domain (other parts from reference TRBV9 and TRBJ2-1): DSGVTQTPKHLITATGQRVTLRCSPRSGDLSVYWYQQSLDQGLQFLIQYYNGEERAKGNILERFSAQQFPDLHSELNLSSLELGDSALYFCASSVGEGTYNEQFFGPGTRLTVL.

At least ten counts were recorded for this clone. V is TRBV21-1 and J is TRBJ2-7; the table's D call, TRBD2, was not checked against the DNA. TRBV21-1 is listed as a pseudogene. The CDR3 length is 15 residues. The CDR3 sequence is CNKKQEGRDRYEQYF. The CDR3 DNA follows: TGTAACAAAAAGCAAGAGGGGAGGGATCGCTACGAGCAGTACTTC.